Below, 32 T cell receptor beta chains from the same sample are listed, as sequenced in a study of blood T cells in healthy people across ages. The use of a sample-barcoded 5' primer and a J-beta primer mix characterized a second PCR of 7 to 11 cycles. TCRdb re-derived calls from the 5' RACE reads in MiXCR, one entry per CDR3 protein. This table holds hundreds of thousands of distinct CDR3 sequences, 49% found once. The sequenced material came from blood. The receptors stem from a woman aged 60-75 years in good health.

The V gene is TRBV12-3 or TRBV12-4, the J gene TRBJ2-7, with 9 bases lining up with TRBD2. The CDR3 covers 16 residues. Unmatched junction bases numbered 12, after V lost 5 bases and J lost 4 bases. The CDR3 DNA reads TGTGCCAGCAGTGAAATTAACGCGGGAGGGTTTTACGAGCAGTACTTC. Its protein is CASSEINAGGFYEQYF.

This clonotype was seen at least ten times. The rearrangement links TRBV27 to TRBJ2-7; the D is unclear. The germline V gene has CDR1 MNHEY and CDR2 SMNVEV (reference sequence). Trimming stripped 5 bases from V and 0 bases from J, with 8 bases between. This CDR3 contains 13 residues. The CDR3 DNA reads as TGTGCCAGCAGTCGGGCCCCCTCCTACGAGCAGTACTTC. Translation: CASSRAPSYEQYF.

This clonotype was counted a few times. The chain combines TRBV7-4 with TRBJ1-1; weak D call: TRBD1 (5 bases). The V and J ends lost 5 bases and 4 bases respectively, with 11 bases between them. Germline CDR1 SGHVT, CDR2 SQSDAQ. The CDR3 extends over 13 amino acids. This chain's CDR3 is CASSAGRGTEAFF. CDR3 nucleotide sequence: TGTGCCAGCAGCGCGGGTAGGGGCACTGAAGCTTTCTTT.

This clonotype has just a few counts. The chain couples TRBV6-6 to TRBJ2-7; D is unresolved. This CDR3 region has 16 residues. With 0 bases removed from V and 0 bases from J, the gap between germline ends came to 12 bases. Germline-derived CDR1 and CDR2 are MNHNY and SVGAGI (reference sequence). For the CDR3, the DNA is TGTGCCAGCAGTTACTCTGCAGGCCCGAGCTCCTACGAGCAGTACTTC. Its protein product is CASSYSAGPSSYEQYF.

The rearrangement joins TRBV20-1 to TRBJ2-5; 8 nucleotides line up with TRBD2. This CDR3 has 14 amino acids. The ends lost 3 bases at V and 11 bases at J; junction bases unmatched: 14. Germline V lookup: CDR1 DFQATT, CDR2 SNEGSKA (reference sequence). Written as DNA, the CDR3 is TGCAGTGCTAGTTCAGCGGGAGTAACTATTGGGCAGTACTTC. Protein product: CSASSAGVTIGQYF.

The chain recombines TRBV4-3 with TRBJ2-1; TRBD1 aligns across 8 bases. CDR1 and CDR2 from the germline V gene are LGHNA and YSLEER. The CDR3 loop spans 16 amino acids. V gave up 3 bases and J gave up 2 bases; unmatched junction bases: 6. CDR3 nucleotide sequence: TGCGCCAGCAGCCAGTATGTACAGGGGGCCTACAATGAGCAGTTCTTC. Translating gives CASSQYVQGAYNEQFF.

The V gene is TRBV7-8, the J gene TRBJ1-5, with D tentatively TRBD1 (6 bases). Germline CDR1 is SGHVS and CDR2 is FQNEAQ. V was clipped by 5 bases and J by 5 bases, with 22 bases between them. There are 17 residues in the CDR3. The CDR3 region is CASSAIQGAGVYQPQHF. The CDR3 DNA sequence: TGTGCCAGCAGCGCGATACAGGGCGCGGGGGTTTATCAGCCCCAGCATTTT.

The rearrangement joins TRBV9 to TRBJ1-6; perhaps TRBD1 as D (6 bases). The CDR3 extends over 13 amino acids. The V gene lost 7 bases and the J gene lost 10 bases, with 15 bases spanning the gap. CDR1 SGDLS and CDR2 YYNGEE come from the germline V gene. CDR3: CASGRTDYSPLHF. Here the CDR3 DNA reads TGTGCCAGCGGACGGACAGATTACTCACCCCTCCACTTT.

V gene TRBV11-2 combines with J gene TRBJ1-1; perhaps TRBD1 as D (5 bases). Germline V lookup: CDR1 SGHAT, CDR2 FQNNGV. With 6 bases removed from V and 4 bases from J, the gap between germline ends came to 12 bases. This CDR3 spans 13 amino acids. For the CDR3, the DNA is TGTGCCAGCAGACAGGACACCGTCACTGAAGCTTTCTTT. Residues: CASRQDTVTEAFF.

This clonotype was seen a few times. The rearrangement links TRBV4-3 to TRBJ2-1; D possibly corresponds to TRBD2 (6 bases). Trimming left V 0 bases short and J 8 bases short, with 11 bases between. The CDR3 contains 14 residues. The germline V gene encodes CDR1 LGHNA and CDR2 YSLEER. CDR3 in DNA: TGCGCCAGCAGCCAAGATAAGCGGGTAGATGAGCAGTTCTTC. It is translated as CASSQDKRVDEQFF.

The chain joins TRBV6-6 to TRBJ2-4, with TRBD2 as a possible D gene (5 bases). Trimming cost V 4 bases and J 5 bases, with 12 bases left between them. The CDR3 is 14 amino acids. The germline V gene encodes CDR1 MNHNY and CDR2 SVGAGI (reference sequence). The CDR3 sequence: CASSFRDGENIQYF. The CDR3, as DNA: TGTGCCAGCAGTTTCAGAGACGGGGAAAACATTCAGTACTTC.

The chain joins TRBV15 to TRBJ2-4; D possibly corresponds to TRBD2 (6 bases). The end of the DNA fits TRBJ2-7 better, so the J call may be wrong. This CDR3 region has 15 residues. Looked up from germline, CDR1 is LNHNV and CDR2 is YYDKDF (reference sequence). CDR3 coding DNA: TGTGCCACCAGCAGAGATCGGAGGGGTACCTACGAGCAGTACTTC. Its protein is CATSRDRRGTYEQYF.

About this clonotype itself: At one end, the junction sequence differs from germline, possibly due to a read error. This CDR3 is CASSLRRSSCEQYF. The CDR3 coding sequence is TGTGCCAGCAGCTTACGCCGGAGCTCCTGCGAGCAGTACTTC. The chain has TRBV7-2 and TRBJ2-7; D is unclear. CDR1 and CDR2 from the germline V gene are SGHTA and FQGNSA. The CDR3 is made up of 14 amino acids.

The genes are TRBV6-2 or TRBV6-3 and TRBJ2-2, with TRBD2 matching 10 bases. Germline CDR1 and CDR2: MNHEY and SVGEGT. The V gene end was trimmed by 4 bases and the J gene end by 2 bases; junction bases not matched to a gene: 4. The CDR3 is 16 amino acids. CDR3 DNA: TGTGCCAGCAGTTCTTGGACTAGCGGCAACACCGGGGAGCTGTTTTTT. Translating gives CASSSWTSGNTGELFF.

The table lists this clonotype with a few counts. The chain has TRBV28 and TRBJ2-3; no clear D. Germline assignment: CDR1 MDHEN and CDR2 SYDVKM. The CDR3 loop spans 15 amino acids. V lost 2 bases to trimming and J lost 0 bases, with 9 bases between them. The CDR3 nucleotides read TGTGCCAGCAGTTTACGCCAAGCTAGCACAGATACGCAGTATTTT. It yields the protein CASSLRQASTDTQYF.

This chain uses TRBV5-5 with TRBJ2-4; TRBD1 matches 11 bases. The J call may be wrong; the DNA end is better matched by TRBJ2-5. In germline, CDR1 is SGHKS, CDR2 YYEKEE (reference sequence). The CDR3 length is 14 residues. CDR3 nucleotide sequence: TGTGCCAGCAGCGTGGGGACAGGGGGAGAGACCCAGTACTTC. This sequence encodes CASSVGTGGETQYF.

A word on this clonotype: This may be a read error, as it is one base from a much larger clone. The genes are TRBV24-1 and TRBJ2-1; 7 nucleotides align to TRBD1. The germline V gene encodes CDR1 KGHDR and CDR2 SFDVKD. Losses at the gene ends were 3 bases for V and 8 bases for J; bases not matched to a gene: 9. The CDR3 loop spans 15 amino acids. The CDR3 DNA is TGTGCCACCAGTGATACCTTGGGACAGAACGATGAGCAGTTCTTC. Translating gives CATSDTLGQNDEQFF.

To note about this clonotype: A much larger clone lies a single base off, so this may be a read error. CDR3 nucleotides: TGCGTCAGCAACGCGGGGTCCCAAGAGACCCAGTACTTC. Translation: CVSNAGSQETQYF. The J gene is TRBJ2-7, the V gene TRBV5-1, with D perhaps TRBD2 (6 bases). The end of the DNA fits TRBJ2-5 better, so the J call may be wrong. CDR1 and CDR2 (germline): SGHRS, YFSETQ. The CDR3 has 13 residues.

This clonotype was seen at least ten times. A much larger clone lies one base from this, so it may be a read error. The chain carries TRBV5-1 and TRBJ2-5; 7 bases are shared with TRBD2. There are 15 residues in the CDR3. The V and J ends lost 0 bases and 4 bases, in that order; junction bases with no gene match: 6. Germline V lookup: CDR1 SGHRS, CDR2 YFSETQ. DNA for the CDR3: TGCGCCAGCAGCTTGGCCGTAGCTAGCGGAGAGACCCAGTACTTC. Translation gives CASSLAVASGETQYF.

This chain links TRBV2 with TRBJ1-1; no reliable D call. V lost 5 bases to trimming and J lost 3 bases, with 13 bases between them. The CDR3 extends over 14 amino acids. Germline CDR1 SNHLY, CDR2 FYNNEI. The DNA of the CDR3 is TGTGCCAGCAGTCCTACAACAGCCTACACTGAAGCTTTCTTT. Protein: CASSPTTAYTEAFF. The complete variable domain, with remaining parts taken from reference TRBV2 and TRBJ1-1, reads EPEVTQTPSHQVTQMGQEVILRCVPISNHLYFYWYRQILGQKVEFLVSFYNNEISEKSEIFDDQFSVERPDGSNFTLKIRSTKLEDSAMYFCASSPTTAYTEAFFGQGTRLTVV.

The CDR3 bases are TGTGCCAGCAGCTCGACAGGGCAAGAGACCCAGTACTTC. This translates into CASSSTGQETQYF. This chain joins TRBV3-1 and TRBJ2-4; 7 bases are a match to TRBD1. The J call may be in error: the DNA end matches TRBJ2-5 better. Germline values: CDR1 LGHDT, CDR2 YNNKEL (reference sequence). This CDR3 region has 13 residues.

The chain combines TRBV4-3 with TRBJ2-1; possibly TRBD2 for D (6 bases). The CDR3 length is 15 residues. Trimming shortened V by 0 bases and J by 4 bases, and 10 bases separated the two germline ends. Germline-derived CDR1 and CDR2 are LGHNA and YSLEER. The CDR3 loop is CASSQELAPYNEQFF. The CDR3, as DNA: TGCGCCAGCAGCCAAGAACTAGCACCATACAATGAGCAGTTCTTC.

The genes are TRBV7-7 and TRBJ2-5; 9 bases fit TRBD2. J gave up 6 bases and V 5 bases, and 7 bases lay outside the gene matches. This CDR3 contains 14 residues. Germline V gene lookup returns CDR1 SSHAT and CDR2 FNYEAQ (reference sequence). CDR3 bases: TGTGCCAGCAGCGCAGCGGGAGGAGCAAAGACCCAGTACTTC. Translated, it gives CASSAAGGAKTQYF.

A note on this clonotype: This may be a read error, as it is one base from a much larger clone. This chain links TRBV5-1 with TRBJ1-1; D remains ambiguous. The CDR3 length is 15 residues. CDR1 SGHRS and CDR2 YFSETQ come from the germline V gene. V was trimmed by 2 bases and J by 5 bases, leaving 16 bases between them. CDR3 bases: TGCGCCAGCAGCTTCGACGGAGGGCCATCGACTGAAGCTTTCTTT. Translating gives CASSFDGGPSTEAFF. Combining the CDR3 with reference TRBV5-1 and TRBJ1-1 gives the whole variable domain KAGVTQTPRYLIKTRGQQVTLSCSPISGHRSVSWYQQTPGQGLQFLFEYFSETQRNKGNFPGRFSGRQFSNSRSEMNVSTLELGDSALYLCASSFDGGPSTEAFFGQGTRLTVV.

The rearrangement links TRBV20-1 to TRBJ2-3, with 11 bases that match TRBD1. Unmatched junction bases numbered 4, after V lost 0 bases and J lost 11 bases. The CDR3 has 13 amino acids. Per the germline V gene, CDR1 is DFQATT and CDR2 is SNEGSKA (reference sequence). The CDR3, as DNA: TGCAGTGCTAGAGAGGACAGGGGGCGGGAGCAGTATTTT. Amino acid sequence: CSAREDRGREQYF.

This clonotype was seen only a few times. V gene TRBV5-1 combines with J gene TRBJ2-1; a weak D match, TRBD1 (6 bases). This CDR3 has 14 residues. Deletions cut 0 bases from V and 3 bases from J, with 7 bases between. The germline gives CDR1 SGHRS, CDR2 YFSETQ. This CDR3 reads CASSLDRDYNEQFF. DNA for the CDR3: TGCGCCAGCAGCTTGGACAGGGACTACAATGAGCAGTTCTTC. Full variable domain (outside the CDR3, taken from reference TRBV5-1 and TRBJ2-1): KAGVTQTPRYLIKTRGQQVTLSCSPISGHRSVSWYQQTPGQGLQFLFEYFSETQRNKGNFPGRFSGRQFSNSRSEMNVSTLELGDSALYLCASSLDRDYNEQFFGPGTRLTVL.

The V gene is TRBV9, the J gene TRBJ2-5; D gene uncertain. V lost 0 bases to trimming and J lost 3 bases, with 9 bases between them. Per germline, CDR1 SGDLS and CDR2 YYNGEE. There are 14 residues in the CDR3. The CDR3 region is CASSVDWAEETQYF. The CDR3 nucleotides are TGTGCCAGCAGCGTAGATTGGGCCGAAGAGACCCAGTACTTC. The variable domain in full, completed from reference TRBV9 and TRBJ2-5, reads DSGVTQTPKHLITATGQRVTLRCSPRSGDLSVYWYQQSLDQGLQFLIQYYNGEERAKGNILERFSAQQFPDLHSELNLSSLELGDSALYFCASSVDWAEETQYFGPGTRLLVL.

This chain uses TRBV4-3 with TRBJ1-2; D is unresolved. The CDR3 consists of 15 residues. The ends were cut back, 0 bases at V and 7 bases at J, with 15 bases in the middle. CDR1 and CDR2 from the germline V gene are LGHNA and YSLEER. The DNA for the CDR3 is TGCGCCAGCAGCCAAGATTTTTTAGGTCATTCTGGCTACACCTTC. Residues: CASSQDFLGHSGYTF.

This clonotype was observed a handful of times. V gene TRBV2 combines with J gene TRBJ2-1; a weak D match, TRBD1 (6 bases). V was trimmed by 6 bases and J by 9 bases, leaving 15 bases between them. Germline V gene lookup returns CDR1 SNHLY and CDR2 FYNNEI. The CDR3 runs 13 residues. The CDR3 bases are TGTGCCAGCAGCCAAAATAAGGGGGTTGAGCAGTTCTTC. Translated: CASSQNKGVEQFF. Full variable domain (remainder filled in from reference TRBV2 and TRBJ2-1): EPEVTQTPSHQVTQMGQEVILRCVPISNHLYFYWYRQILGQKVEFLVSFYNNEISEKSEIFDDQFSVERPDGSNFTLKIRSTKLEDSAMYFCASSQNKGVEQFFGPGTRLTVL.

The chain combines TRBV7-3 with TRBJ2-2, with 8 positions matching TRBD2. This CDR3 contains 14 residues. Germline V gene lookup returns CDR1 SGHTA and CDR2 FQGTGA. The V and J ends lost 8 bases and 4 bases, in that order; junction bases with no gene match: 6. As DNA, the CDR3 is TGTGCCAGCTCAATGCTAGCGGGCACCGGGGAGCTGTTTTTT. It encodes CASSMLAGTGELFF.

In its sample, this clonotype was seen once. CDR3 sequence: CSVGAGGTDTQYF. The DNA of the CDR3 is TGCAGCGTTGGGGCAGGGGGCACAGATACGCAGTATTTT. V gene TRBV29-1 combines with J gene TRBJ2-3; perhaps TRBD1 as D (6 bases). V lost 4 bases and J lost 1, with 9 bases in between. CDR1 is SQVTM and CDR2 is ANQGSEA in the germline V gene. CDR3 length equals 13 residues.

This clonotype occurred a few times. The chain combines TRBV20-1 with TRBJ2-6, with D possibly TRBD2 on 6 matching bases. Trimming stripped 3 bases from V and 0 bases from J, with 9 bases between. CDR1 is DFQATT, CDR2 SNEGSKA, per germline (reference sequence). The CDR3 loop spans 15 amino acids. In DNA, the CDR3 is TGCAGTGCTAGGCGGGATCACTCTGGGGCCAACGTCCTGACTTTC. Protein product: CSARRDHSGANVLTF.